This T cell receptor beta chain was sequenced during a study of Graves' ophthalmopathy and Graves' hyperthyroidism. Study-wide context: Absence of ophthalmopathy within 18 months of follow-up defined stable hyperthyroidism.

Germline V lookup: CDR1 SGHDT, CDR2 YYEEEE. CDR3 length: 15 amino acids. Trimming stripped 0 bases from V and 3 bases from J, with 12 bases between. This clonotype was seen ten or more times. Exclusion applied to patients with other autoimmune diseases, uncontrolled infections, pregnancy or lactation. Orbital computed tomography and thyroid ultrasound, along with TRAb, serum thyroxine and clinical symptoms, underpinned diagnosis. Amplification of TCR beta CDR3 regions used RNA transcripts. Second-round multiplex PCR came after first-round RT-PCR with HTBI primers. TCRdb reanalysed the multiplex PCR reads using MiXCR and keeps one entry per CDR3 protein. The sample contains around 1.1 million distinct CDR3 sequences, about two fifths of which appear only once.

The chain links TRBV5-6 to TRBJ1-2; a weak D match, TRBD1 (5 bases). This receptor was identified in an adult man with Graves' hyperthyroidism. The sequenced sample consisted of peripheral blood or thyroid tissue (not recorded which). The CDR3 coding sequence is TGTGCCAGCAGCTTGGAGACCAGGGATCACTATGGCTACACCTTC. Residues: CASSLETRDHYGYTF.